The T cell receptor (beta chain) described here comes from a study of shared clonotypes between healthy human individuals. Sequencing was at deep level. Libraries were prepared by immunoSEQ multiplex PCR; TCRdb keeps only in-frame clonotypes and omits some of them. The repertoire holds 1.5 million to 2.5 million clones, roughly 95% seen once, with roughly 1.2% in the top ten. J gave up 2 bases and V 8 bases, and 10 bases lay outside the gene matches. CDR1 LNHNV and CDR2 YYDKDF come from the germline V gene (reference sequence). CDR3 length: 15 amino acids. The naive CD8 subset, CD45RO-negative cells positively selected for CCR7, excluded terminally differentiated effector memory CD45RA+ cells.

The material sequenced was naive CD8+ T cells sorted from blood. The sequence was obtained from a man younger than 30 in good health. The chain combines TRBV15 with TRBJ2-5, with TRBD2 matching 8 bases. The DNA for the CDR3 is TGTGCCACCCGGGGGGGCAGGCTACCGCAAGAGACCCAGTACTTC. This codes for CATRGGRLPQETQYF.